This TCR beta chain was retrieved from a study of control samples from healthy donors and cancer patients. With 1 base removed from V and 6 bases from J, the gap between germline ends came to 8 bases. This CDR3 contains 12 residues. Germline CDR1 SGHDT, CDR2 YYEEEE. Libraries were prepared by immunoSEQ multiplex PCR; TCRdb keeps only in-frame clonotypes and omits some of them. The sample shows 110,000 to 150,000 clones, about 90% of them seen only once. The material sequenced was blood. The chain uses TRBV5-6 and TRBJ2-7, with D hard to call. The receptor's source is a man aged 18 to 29 in good health. The CDR3 region has the DNA TGTGCCAGCAGCTTGAACGGCGCCGAGCAGTACTTC. Its protein product is CASSLNGAEQYF.